The TCR beta chain under discussion was sequenced for a study of shared clonotypes between healthy human individuals. As for the study in general: Used for every donor were three CD4 naive, three CD4 memory, two CD8 naive and one CD8 memory plate. Study results and limitations: What naive subsets generally showed was a larger estimated richness than memory subsets showed.

The CDR3 runs 14 residues. Deletions cut 1 base from V and 7 bases from J, with 10 bases between. From germline, CDR1 is MNHEY and CDR2 SVGAGI. The method was immunoSEQ multiplex PCR; TCRdb's version includes in-frame clones alone and lacks a portion of them. The table shows around 2,100,000 clones, with over 85% occurring only once. Naive-designated CD8 cells lacked CD45RO, were positively enriched for CCR7, and omitted terminally differentiated effector memory CD45RA+ cells. A remark on this clone: Antigen specificity is unknown.

The receptor's source is a man aged 18 to 35 in good health. The chain combines TRBV6-5 with TRBJ1-4, with D uncertain. The material sequenced was naive CD8+ T cells sorted from blood. CDR3 amino acids: CASSYYGPREKLFF. The CDR3 nucleotides read TGTGCCAGCAGTTACTACGGACCTCGTGAAAAACTGTTTTTT.